This TCR beta chain was sequenced during a study of blood T cell repertoires in COVID-19. Background on the study: The United States, Italy and Spain provided the acute and convalescent COVID-19 samples. PBMCs, B-cell-depleted T cells, or T cells were the source of the cDNA or gDNA that made up the material.

The V end was cut by 4 bases, the J end by 9 bases, with 16 bases between. CDR3 size: 15 residues. CDR1 is MNHEY, CDR2 SMNVEV, per germline (reference sequence). This clone was seen more than once but under ten times. TCRdb's table, derived via immunoSEQ multiplex PCR, lists solely in-frame clones and lacks some. Of 250,000 or so clones listed, approximately 89% are singletons. The chain employs TRBV27 and TRBJ1-6; D not certain. The TCR comes from a woman aged 40 to 49 who had recovered from COVID-19. What was sequenced was peripheral blood. CDR3 loop: CASSYTTGVSSPLHF. The CDR3 region has the DNA TGTGCCAGCAGTTACACCACCGGGGTTAGTTCACCCCTCCACTTT.